This T cell receptor (beta chain) stems from a study of cytomegalovirus exposure and HLA in healthy donors. Notes on the study in general: While the bulk of TCR sequences proved rare, some public TCRs turned up in many donors. There were three CMV-associated chains whose specificity for CMV antigens was confirmed in vitro.

A word on this clone: No antigen is known for it.

The donors gave bone marrow, and they were healthy. With 4 bases removed from V and 2 bases from J, the gap between germline ends came to 6 bases. CDR3 length: 12 amino acids. Germline values: CDR1 SGHTA, CDR2 FQGNSA. 13 Jbeta primers and 60 Vbeta primers were used for the PCR. Using immunoSEQ multiplex PCR, the repertoire was profiled, and TCRdb retains in-frame clones only, with some absent. The ten top clones account for approximately 0.81%, within a sample of some 72,000 clones. The specimen was PBMCs. V is TRBV7-2 and J is TRBJ2-7; D call uncertain. The sequence was obtained from a boy under 18 in good health and CMV-seronegative. The CDR3 DNA is TGTGCCAGCAGCTCCGTCCCCTACGAGCAGTACTTC. Amino acids: CASSSVPYEQYF. Full variable domain (outside the CDR3, taken from reference TRBV7-2 and TRBJ2-7): GAGVSQSPSNKVTEKGKDVELRCDPISGHTALYWYRQSLGQGLEFLIYFQGNSAPDKSGLPSDRFSAERTGGSVSTLTIQRTQQEDSAVYLCASSSVPYEQYFGPGTRLTVT.